Below, 5 T cell receptor beta chains from the same sample are listed, as sequenced in a study of control samples from healthy donors and cancer patients. TCRdb's table, derived via immunoSEQ multiplex PCR, lists solely in-frame clones and lacks some. The repertoire holds 100,000 to 150,000 clones, with approximately 92% as singletons. Sequencing was performed on blood. These receptor sequences come from a man younger than 30 in good health.

The chain links TRBV7-2 to TRBJ2-2; D is unresolved. Germline V gene sequence: CDR1 SGHTA, CDR2 FQGNSA. This CDR3 comprises 15 residues. V lost 2 bases and J lost 2, with 9 bases in between. CDR3 coding DNA: TGTGCCAGCAGCTTAATGGGATATAACACCGGGGAGCTGTTTTTT. This sequence encodes CASSLMGYNTGELFF.

The rearrangement uses TRBV4-1 and TRBJ2-3; no clear D. From germline, CDR1 is MGHRA and CDR2 YSYEKL. Trimming pared 4 bases from V and 7 bases from J, leaving 6 bases between. This CDR3 comprises 11 residues. CDR3 bases: TGCGCCAGCAGCCCGGGTTATACGCAGTATTTT. Its protein is CASSPGYTQYF.

The gene calls are TRBV27 and TRBJ2-2; TRBD2 might be the D (5 bases). CDR1 and CDR2 (germline): MNHEY, SMNVEV (reference sequence). The CDR3 runs to 15 residues. V dropped 3 bases and J dropped 5 bases, with 13 bases sitting between them. This CDR3 is CASSFKEGRTGELFF. The DNA of the CDR3 is TGTGCCAGCAGTTTCAAAGAAGGGAGAACCGGGGAGCTGTTTTTT.

This clone was recorded only once. The chain has TRBV6-4 and TRBJ2-3; the match to TRBD2 covers 8 bases. Germline CDR1 reads MRHNA; CDR2 reads SNTAGT. The CDR3 is 16 residues long. V lost 0 bases and J lost 0; bases outside the gene matches: 2. In DNA form, the CDR3 reads TGTGCCAGCAGTGACTCCGGGGGGGCTAGCACAGATACGCAGTATTTT. Its protein is CASSDSGGASTDTQYF.

A single count supports this clone. The chain couples TRBV19 to TRBJ2-1; 8 bases line up with TRBD2. The V gene's germline CDR1 is LNHDA and CDR2 SQIVND (reference sequence). The trim removed 6 bases at V and 3 bases at J, leaving 10 bases unmatched. The CDR3 consists of 16 residues. The CDR3 region has the DNA TGTGCCAGTAGGAAGACTAGCGAAAGCATCTACAATGAGCAGTTCTTC. It translates to CASRKTSESIYNEQFF.